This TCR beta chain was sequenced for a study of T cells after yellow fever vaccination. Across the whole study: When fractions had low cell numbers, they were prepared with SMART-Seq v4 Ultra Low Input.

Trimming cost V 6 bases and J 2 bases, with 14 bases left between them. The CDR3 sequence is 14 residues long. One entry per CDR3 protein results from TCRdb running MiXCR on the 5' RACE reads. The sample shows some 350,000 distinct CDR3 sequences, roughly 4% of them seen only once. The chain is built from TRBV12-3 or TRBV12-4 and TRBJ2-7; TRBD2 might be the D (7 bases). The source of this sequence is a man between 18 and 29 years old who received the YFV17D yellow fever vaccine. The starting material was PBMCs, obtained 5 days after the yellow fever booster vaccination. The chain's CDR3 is CASSPRGAPYEQYF. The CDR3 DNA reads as TGTGCCAGCAGCCCCCGGGGGGCTCCCTACGAGCAGTACTTC.